A single sample is the source of the 25 T cell receptor beta chains below, sequenced in a study of blood T cell repertoires in COVID-19. Sequencing was performed with immunoSEQ multiplex PCR; in TCRdb, only in-frame clones are kept and a portion is missing. The sample contains 60,000 or so clones, around 76% of which appear only once. Material: peripheral blood. The receptors shown here come from a human donor in a cohort sampled during active COVID-19.

This rearrangement joins TRBV9 to TRBJ1-5; maybe TRBD1 (6 bases). CDR3 size: 15 residues. The germline V gene has CDR1 SGDLS and CDR2 YYNGEE. Trimming removed 0 bases from V and 4 bases from J, with 11 bases in between. Here the CDR3 DNA reads TGTGCCAGCAGCGTAGGCACAGGGATAAATCAGCCCCAGCATTTT. Translation gives CASSVGTGINQPQHF.

The chain links TRBV7-2 to TRBJ2-1, with 9 nucleotides matching TRBD2. The V segment lost 5 bases and the J segment 5 bases; nucleotides outside the gene matches: 10. Germline lookup yields CDR1 SGHTA and CDR2 FQGNSA. CDR3 length: 16 residues. This CDR3 is CASSAFGGRADNEQFF. The DNA of the CDR3 is TGTGCCAGCAGCGCCTTTGGCGGGAGGGCCGACAATGAGCAGTTCTTC.

This sequence joins TRBV6-5 and TRBJ2-7; 9 bases match TRBD1. Germline V gene lookup returns CDR1 MNHEY and CDR2 SVGAGI. V dropped 2 bases and J dropped 9; count of bases not matched to a gene: 11. CDR3 length: 15 amino acids. The CDR3 DNA reads TGTGCCAGCAGTTACGGAGGACAGGGGTTTAGGGGGCAGTACTTC. It yields the protein CASSYGGQGFRGQYF.

The chain combines TRBV7-8 with TRBJ2-7, with D uncertain. The CDR3 length is 15 residues. Trimming pared 5 bases from V and 3 bases from J, leaving 17 bases between. Germline V lookup: CDR1 SGHVS, CDR2 FQNEAQ. CDR3 DNA sequence: TGTGCCAGCAGCAGCAGAGCAGGATTTCTCTACGAGCAGTACTTC. Protein: CASSSRAGFLYEQYF.

The rearrangement joins TRBV5-1 to TRBJ2-7; a weak D match, TRBD2 (6 bases). The germline V and J ends were trimmed by 4 bases and 1 base, with 27 bases remaining between them. Germline V gives CDR1 SGHRS, CDR2 YFSETQ. CDR3 length: 19 residues. This CDR3 is CASSPNAGLKSSRSYEQYF. CDR3 nucleotides: TGCGCCAGCAGCCCGAACGCGGGGCTAAAATCTTCTAGATCCTACGAGCAGTACTTC. The full variable domain, in which reference TRBV5-1 and TRBJ2-7 provide the parts outside the CDR3, is KAGVTQTPRYLIKTRGQQVTLSCSPISGHRSVSWYQQTPGQGLQFLFEYFSETQRNKGNFPGRFSGRQFSNSRSEMNVSTLELGDSALYLCASSPNAGLKSSRSYEQYFGPGTRLTVT.

The chain has TRBV7-2 and TRBJ2-1; 7 nucleotides align to TRBD2. The CDR3 has 16 amino acids. In germline, CDR1 is SGHTA, CDR2 FQGNSA. The trim removed 4 bases at V and 4 bases at J, leaving 10 bases unmatched. The CDR3 nucleotides are TGTGCCAGCAGCTATGGCGGGGGAGTTCGATACAATGAGCAGTTCTTC. It encodes CASSYGGGVRYNEQFF.

The genes are TRBV27 and TRBJ2-7; 8 bases are shared with TRBD1. The CDR3 consists of 14 residues. Germline V CDR1 and CDR2: MNHEY, SMNVEV (reference sequence). The trim removed 8 bases at V and 5 bases at J, leaving 11 bases unmatched. The CDR3 sequence: CASGDRGVADEQYF. The CDR3 coding sequence is TGTGCCAGCGGTGACAGGGGTGTTGCGGACGAGCAGTACTTC.

V gene TRBV21-1 combines with J gene TRBJ1-1. TRBV21-1 is noted as a pseudogene. This CDR3 has 12 amino acids. The CDR3 reads CASSKSLVGAFF. For the CDR3, the DNA is TGTGCCAGCAGCAAATCTCTCGTCGGAGCTTTCTTT.

The rearrangement links TRBV14 to TRBJ2-7, with a tentative D call TRBD2 (6 bases). The V gene's germline CDR1 is SGHDN and CDR2 FVKESK. This CDR3 comprises 12 residues. Trimming cost V 8 bases and J 7 bases, with 15 bases left between them. The CDR3 here is CASGTGVLEQYF. The CDR3 coding sequence is TGTGCCAGCGGCACGGGGGTTTTAGAGCAGTACTTC.

This chain's CDR3 is CSAPDRRGYTF. Written as DNA, the CDR3 is TGCAGTGCCCCAGACAGACGTGGCTACACCTTC. V and J are TRBV20-1 and TRBJ1-2; a weak D match, TRBD1 (5 bases). This CDR3 contains 11 residues. Germline V gives CDR1 DFQATT, CDR2 SNEGSKA (reference sequence). V was cut by 6 bases and J by 7 bases, with 12 bases left in between.

This clone was counted a single time. The chain has TRBV28 and TRBJ1-5, with D tentatively TRBD1 (5 bases). CDR1 MDHEN and CDR2 SYDVKM come from the germline V gene. Trimming took off 3 bases at V and 5 bases at J, with 17 bases between the two ends. The CDR3 loop spans 16 amino acids. CDR3 in DNA: TGTGCCAGCAGTTTCGTTCCAGGGAAGGTTGATCAGCCCCAGCATTTT. Protein: CASSFVPGKVDQPQHF.

The chain employs TRBV19 and TRBJ2-7, with D possibly being TRBD1 (5 bases). This CDR3 spans 14 amino acids. The V end lost 6 bases, the J end lost 5 bases, and 17 bases lay between the germline ends. Germline V lookup: CDR1 LNHDA, CDR2 SQIVND (reference sequence). CDR3 in DNA: TGTGCCAGTAGATCCCCAACAGGAACCCACGAGCAGTACTTC. Residues: CASRSPTGTHEQYF.

V gene TRBV30 combines with J gene TRBJ1-1; D is ambiguous. The germline V gene encodes CDR1 GTSNPN and CDR2 SVGIG (reference sequence). The CDR3 is 11 amino acids. The V end was cut by 3 bases, the J end by 2 bases, with 4 bases between. CDR3 region: CAWRRNTEAFF. In nucleotides, the CDR3 is TGTGCCTGGAGGAGAAACACTGAAGCTTTCTTT.

This clone was counted a few times. The CDR3 protein is CSVEGTGGYEQYF. As DNA, the CDR3 is TGCAGCGTTGAGGGGACAGGGGGCTACGAGCAGTACTTC. This rearrangement joins TRBV29-1 to TRBJ2-7, with TRBD1 matching over 11 bases. With V trimmed by 3 bases and J by 3 bases, 1 base remained unmatched. The CDR3 consists of 13 residues. The germline CDR1 and CDR2 sequences are SQVTM and ANQGSEA.

The sample holds a few counts of this clone. V gene TRBV4-3 combines with J gene TRBJ2-7; TRBD1 might be the D (5 bases). There are 14 residues in the CDR3. V was cut by 1 base and J by 3 bases, with 10 bases left in between. Germline V gene sequence: CDR1 LGHNA, CDR2 YSLEER. The DNA of the CDR3 is TGCGCCAGCAGCCAAGGGACAAGGGGCTACGAGCAGTACTTC. It specifies CASSQGTRGYEQYF.

The V and J genes are TRBV24-1 and TRBJ1-2, with 9 bases fitting TRBD1. The V segment lost 0 bases and the J segment 8 bases; nucleotides outside the gene matches: 6. The CDR3 totals 15 residues. Germline values: CDR1 KGHDR, CDR2 SFDVKD. Here the CDR3 reads CATSDLGQGKYGYTF. CDR3 coding DNA: TGTGCCACCAGTGATTTGGGACAGGGGAAGTACGGCTACACCTTC.

The chain has TRBV3-1 (or the pseudogene TRBV3-2) and TRBJ2-7; TRBD2 aligns across 10 bases. This CDR3 comprises 13 residues. The germline CDR1 and CDR2 sequences are LGHDT and YNNKEL (reference sequence). The V segment lost 4 bases and the J segment 12 bases; nucleotides outside the gene matches: 9. The DNA for the CDR3 is TGTGCCAGCAGCCTTAGGAGCGGGGGGGACGCGTACTTC. This translates into CASSLRSGGDAYF.

This clone was counted a single time. This chain connects TRBV2 to TRBJ2-7; 12 bases are shared with TRBD1. V gave up 3 bases and J gave up 6 bases; unmatched junction bases: 6. The CDR3 length is 15 residues. Germline-derived CDR1 and CDR2 are SNHLY and FYNNEI. The CDR3 nucleotides read TGTGCCAGCAGTGATTCCGGGACAGGGGGCTCCGAGCAGTACTTC. Translated: CASSDSGTGGSEQYF.

The V call is TRBV19, the J call TRBJ2-7, with TRBD1 matching over 9 bases. The CDR3 contains 15 residues. Germline assignment: CDR1 LNHDA and CDR2 SQIVND (reference sequence). With V trimmed by 4 bases and J by 5 bases, 9 bases remained unmatched. The DNA of the CDR3 is TGTGCCAGTAGTACGGGACAGGGAAATATCCACGAGCAGTACTTC. Translating gives CASSTGQGNIHEQYF.

This clone was counted a single time. The chain combines TRBV3-1 (or the pseudogene TRBV3-2) with TRBJ1-1, with 8 bases fitting TRBD1. V was clipped by 2 bases and J by 1 base; unmatched bases: 3. CDR1 and CDR2 from the germline V gene are LGHDT and YNNKEL (reference sequence). This CDR3 is 15 amino acids long. This CDR3 reads CASSQTGTGNTEAFF. Here the CDR3 DNA reads TGTGCCAGCAGCCAAACCGGGACAGGGAACACTGAAGCTTTCTTT.

This clone occurred once. The V and J genes are TRBV29-1 and TRBJ2-6; weak D call: TRBD2 (6 bases). Germline V gene data show CDR1 as SQVTM and CDR2 as ANQGSEA. The CDR3 is 18 amino acids. Trimming removed 6 bases at V and 2 bases at J, with 23 bases between. The CDR3 protein is CSVSSGPLMMPGANVLTF. The CDR3 DNA is TGCAGCGTGTCGAGCGGGCCTCTCATGATGCCTGGGGCCAACGTCCTGACTTTC.

This clone has more than one count but fewer than ten. The V gene is TRBV7-2, the J gene TRBJ1-1, with D unresolved. The CDR3 consists of 15 residues. Germline loops: CDR1 SGHTA, CDR2 FQGNSA. Trimming took off 2 bases at V and 0 bases at J, with 10 bases between the two ends. CDR3: CASSLSQAMNTEAFF. In DNA form, the CDR3 reads TGTGCCAGCAGCTTATCTCAAGCGATGAACACTGAAGCTTTCTTT.

The V call is TRBV6-5, the J call TRBJ2-7; TRBD1 is a possible D gene (5 bases). Germline loops: CDR1 MNHEY, CDR2 SVGAGI. Trimming removed 2 bases at V and 5 bases at J, with 16 bases between. This CDR3 is built from 15 residues. The CDR3 loop is CASSYRLGRVDEQYF. For the CDR3, the DNA is TGTGCCAGCAGTTACCGGCTGGGCAGGGTCGACGAGCAGTACTTC.

The chain joins TRBV28 to TRBJ2-7; D is possibly TRBD1 (6 bases). Germline V gene sequence: CDR1 MDHEN, CDR2 SYDVKM. The CDR3 covers 14 residues. Trimming shortened V by 5 bases and J by 6 bases, and 17 bases separated the two germline ends. CDR3 loop: CASSHRVTLLEQYF. For the CDR3, the DNA is TGTGCCAGCAGTCACAGGGTCACCCTTCTCGAGCAGTACTTC.

J is TRBJ1-1 and V is TRBV19; D uncertain. The CDR3 has 15 amino acids. V lost 9 bases to trimming and J lost 4 bases, with 21 bases between them. Germline loops: CDR1 LNHDA, CDR2 SQIVND (reference sequence). The chain's CDR3 is CASQNPPGKTTEAFF. DNA of the CDR3: TGTGCCAGCCAGAACCCCCCGGGGAAGACCACTGAAGCTTTCTTT.